This T cell receptor (beta chain) originates from a study of cytomegalovirus exposure and HLA in healthy donors. Findings and limits, study-wide: Earlier results showed most TCR beta V segments being productive about 87% or about 30% of the time. A classifier reportedly called cytomegalovirus status with high sensitivity and specificity. Donors belonging to an Asian-associated ancestry cluster reportedly showed fewer N-insertions in productive TCRs than the roughly 670-donor mean, according to what a later analysis found.

The PCR contained 60 Vbeta and 13 Jbeta primers. The assay was immunoSEQ multiplex PCR, and TCRdb's table has in-frame clones only and misses some. The sample records about 140,000 clones, around 73% being singletons. Details on this clone: Its antigen remains unidentified.

CDR3 length: 13 amino acids. Trimming took off 10 bases at V and 0 bases at J, with 7 bases between the two ends. The germline gives CDR1 MNHNS, CDR2 SASEGT. The chain has TRBV6-1 and TRBJ2-6, with D hard to call. Sequenced material: PBMCs. The TCR comes from a human donor in good health. The CDR3 nucleotides read TGTGCCACCAGCAACTCTGGGGCCAACGTCCTGACTTTC. Amino acid sequence: CATSNSGANVLTF.